The 6 T cell receptor beta chains below all came from one sample that was sequenced in a study of technical replicates of blood from a handful of donors. Assay: immunoSEQ multiplex PCR; the TCRdb copy retains only in-frame clones and omits some. The repertoire has 65,000 to 95,000 clones, about 97% of them found once; the top ten carry 0.18%. The sequenced sample consisted of T cells isolated from PBMCs. These receptors all come from a human donor in good health.

The CDR3 loop reads CASSREVGGRRDGYTF. CDR3 DNA: TGTGCCAGCAGCCGGGAGGTGGGGGGGCGCCGGGATGGCTACACCTTC. The rearrangement links TRBV7-9 to TRBJ1-2; possibly TRBD1 for D (6 bases). Germline V gene lookup returns CDR1 SEHNR and CDR2 FQNEAQ (reference sequence). The CDR3 spans 16 residues. Trimming pared 5 bases from V and 6 bases from J, leaving 22 bases between. Filled out from reference TRBV7-9 and TRBJ1-2, the complete variable domain reads DTGVSQNPRHKITKRGQNVTFRCDPISEHNRLYWYRQTLGQGPEFLTYFQNEAQLEKSRLLSDRFSAERPKGSFSTLEIQRTEQGDSAMYLCASSREVGGRRDGYTFGSGTRLTVV.

This chain connects TRBV12-5 to TRBJ1-5, with a weak D call TRBD1 (5 bases). Trimming removed 11 bases at V and 0 bases at J, with 8 bases between. The CDR3 runs 12 residues. CDR1 and CDR2 (germline): LGHNT, FRNRAP. The CDR3 region is CAQGDSNQPQHF. The CDR3 region has the DNA TGTGCTCAGGGTGATAGCAATCAGCCCCAGCATTTT.

The chain links TRBV30 to TRBJ2-2, with D possibly TRBD1 on 6 matching bases. The CDR3 has 14 residues. The V end lost 4 bases, the J end lost 5 bases, and 14 bases lay between the germline ends. The germline V gene encodes CDR1 GTSNPN and CDR2 SVGIG (reference sequence). CDR3 sequence reads: CAWTQNRDTGELFF. DNA for the CDR3: TGTGCCTGGACTCAAAACAGGGATACCGGGGAGCTGTTTTTT. Full variable domain (outside the CDR3, taken from reference TRBV30 and TRBJ2-2): SQTIHQWPATLVQPVGSPLSLECTVEGTSNPNLYWYRQAAGRGLQLLFYSVGIGQISSEVPQNLSASRPQDRQFILSSKKLLLSDSGFYLCAWTQNRDTGELFFGEGSRLTVL.

This clone was seen a single time. The chain links TRBV7-2 to TRBJ2-5, with D perhaps TRBD1 (6 bases). The CDR3 has 13 residues. Germline V gene lookup returns CDR1 SGHTA and CDR2 FQGNSA. Between the trimmed V and J ends, which lost 3 bases and 4 bases, there was a span of 9 bases. CDR3 coding DNA: TGTGCCAGCAGCTTCCCAGGGGCAGAGACCCAGTACTTC. Protein product: CASSFPGAETQYF.

The chain joins TRBV7-2 to TRBJ2-7, with 10 bases fitting TRBD1. The CDR3 sequence is 17 residues long. Trimming at V came to 3 bases and at J to 1 base, leaving 9 bases not matched to a gene. Germline V gene data show CDR1 as SGHTA and CDR2 as FQGNSA. This CDR3 is CASSFLFGDRGSYEQYF. As DNA, the CDR3 is TGTGCCAGCAGCTTTCTATTCGGGGACAGGGGATCCTACGAGCAGTACTTC.

This chain uses TRBV7-9 with TRBJ2-3, with a weak D call TRBD1 (6 bases). The CDR3 contains 17 residues. Germline CDR1 and CDR2: SEHNR and FQNEAQ (reference sequence). Between the trimmed V and J ends, which lost 5 bases and 1 base, there was a span of 19 bases. CDR3 region: CASSRWAGDQGTDTQYF. The CDR3 DNA reads as TGTGCCAGCAGCCGGTGGGCAGGGGACCAAGGCACAGATACGCAGTATTTT.